This T cell receptor beta chain was identified in a study of regulatory T cells in long-lasting Graves disease. Whole-study findings and limits: Results may be inaccurate due to the small sample size.

Sequencing libraries for TCR beta were prepared with iRepertoire HTBI primers and Arm-PCR of CDR3 regions. TCRdb re-analysed the multiplex PCR reads in MiXCR, keeping a single row per CDR3 protein. The sample records 300,000 to 500,000 distinct CDR3 sequences, around 21% being singletons. The CDR3 has 17 residues. Per germline, CDR1 WNHNN and CDR2 SYGVQD (reference sequence). The V gene end was trimmed by 7 bases and the J gene end by 4 bases; junction bases not matched to a gene: 16. Time point noted: persistent/refractory GD, antithyroid drugs over 5 years with positive TRAb. PBMC-extracted RNA yielded the TCR library. The EDTA tubes were filled with 8 to 9.5 milliliters of drawn peripheral blood. This clonotype has a count of ten or more. Its specificity is unknown.

The sequencing used peripheral blood mononuclear cells (PBMCs), collected when the disease was refractory, from a patient treated with antithyroid drugs. The rearrangement joins TRBV10-1 to TRBJ2-5; TRBD2 agrees at 9 bases. The receptor's source is a female donor with Graves disease. CDR3 residues: CASTSPRTSALGETQYF. The CDR3 coding sequence is TGCGCCAGCACCTCCCCTAGGACTAGCGCGCTGGGAGAGACCCAGTACTTC.